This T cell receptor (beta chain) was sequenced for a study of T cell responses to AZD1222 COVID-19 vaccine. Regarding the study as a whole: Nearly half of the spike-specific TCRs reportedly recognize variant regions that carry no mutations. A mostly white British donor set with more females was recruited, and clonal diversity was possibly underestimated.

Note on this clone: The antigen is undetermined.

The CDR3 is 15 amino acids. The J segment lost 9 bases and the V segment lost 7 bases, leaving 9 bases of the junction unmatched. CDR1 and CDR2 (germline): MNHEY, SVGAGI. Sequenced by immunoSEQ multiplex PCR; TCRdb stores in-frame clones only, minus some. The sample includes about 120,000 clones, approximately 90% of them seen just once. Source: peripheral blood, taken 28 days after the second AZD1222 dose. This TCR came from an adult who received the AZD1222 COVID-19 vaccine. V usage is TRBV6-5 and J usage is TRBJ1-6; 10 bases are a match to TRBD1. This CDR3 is CASTLTGTGVSPLHF. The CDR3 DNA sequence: TGTGCCAGCACTCTTACGGGGACAGGGGTTTCACCCCTCCACTTT.